This TCR beta chain was profiled in a study of early T cells in non-severe SARS-CoV-2 infection. V was shortened by 5 bases and J by 0 bases, with 14 bases between the two germline ends. This CDR3 region has 15 residues. Germline V CDR1 and CDR2: DFQATT, SNEGSKA (reference sequence). TCRdb independently ran MiXCR on the 5' RACE reads; one entry per CDR3 protein. The sample records around 82,000 distinct CDR3 sequences, approximately 15% being singletons. The receptor comes from an adult who was a healthcare worker with PCR-confirmed SARS-CoV-2 infection or an uninfected control (not recorded which). Sample: whole blood. The V and J genes are TRBV20-1 and TRBJ2-1, with a tentative D call TRBD2 (5 bases). CDR3 DNA: TGCAGTGCTCTTCCTACGGGGAGCTCCTACAATGAGCAGTTCTTC. It translates to CSALPTGSSYNEQFF.